This is a list of T cell receptor beta chains from one sample in a study of T cell responses to AZD1222 COVID-19 vaccine. TCRdb keeps only in-frame clones here, not all; method: immunoSEQ multiplex PCR. Altogether about 100,000 clones are present, around nine tenths being singletons, with the ten largest covering about 3%. The sequences come from peripheral blood, collected on day 0 of AZD1222 vaccination. Source of these receptors: an adult in good health. CDR3s include the opening cysteine and the closing phenylalanine or tryptophan. The D gene is left open where the match is weak. Clone sizes are given selectively: once, few, many, or a class where the clone is expanded.

J,D,size,V,CDR3,DNA
TRBJ1-5,TRBD1,.,TRBV19,CASTFKTGGWNQPQHF,TGTGCCAGTACCTTTAAAACAGGGGGCTGGAATCAGCCCCAGCATTTT
TRBJ2-3,.,.,TRBV7-3,CASSSGGTSTDTQYF,TGTGCCAGCAGCTCCGGGGGAACTAGCACAGATACGCAGTATTTT
TRBJ1-1,.,.,TRBV6-2/TRBV6-3,CASIYRTNTEAFF,TGTGCCAGCATTTACCGGACGAACACTGAAGCTTTCTTT
TRBJ1-2,TRBD1,.,TRBV19,CASSIRGQTWDGYTF,TGTGCCAGTAGTATAAGGGGACAGACTTGGGATGGCTACACCTTC
TRBJ1-3,.,.,TRBV19,CASTPQWSSGNTIYF,TGTGCCAGTACCCCCCAATGGAGCTCTGGAAACACCATATATTTT
TRBJ2-5,.,.,TRBV7-6,CASSSELGGGETQYF,TGTGCCAGCAGCTCTGAATTAGGTGGGGGAGAGACCCAGTACTTC
TRBJ2-1,.,few,TRBV6-5,CASRNRVNEQFF,TGTGCCAGCAGAAACAGGGTAAATGAGCAGTTCTTC
TRBJ1-2,.,.,TRBV6-4,CASQTDPNYGYTF,TGTGCCAGTCAGACAGACCCTAACTATGGCTACACCTTC
TRBJ2-5,TRBD2,.,TRBV5-4,CASSLPASGGSETQYF,TGTGCCAGCAGCTTGCCCGCTAGCGGGGGCTCAGAGACCCAGTACTTC
TRBJ1-2,.,.,TRBV11-2,CASTHVAGGRDGYTF,TGTGCCAGCACCCACGTCGCTGGAGGGAGGGATGGCTACACCTTC
TRBJ2-2,TRBD1,.,TRBV24-1,CATSDLGRTGVNTGELFF,TGTGCCACCAGTGATTTGGGCCGGACAGGGGTAAACACCGGGGAGCTGTTTTTT
TRBJ1-4,.,.,TRBV18,CASSPTQGGEKLFF,TGTGCCAGCTCACCAACCCAGGGCGGAGAAAAACTGTTTTTT
TRBJ1-4,TRBD1,.,TRBV4-3,CASSQRTGENEKLFF,TGCGCCAGCAGCCAGCGGACAGGGGAGAATGAAAAACTGTTTTTT
TRBJ2-7,TRBD2,once,TRBV5-1,CASSLVLAGGKEQYF,TGCGCCAGCAGCTTAGTTCTAGCGGGAGGGAAGGAGCAGTACTTC
TRBJ1-4,.,.,TRBV4-3,CASSQDGQRREKLFF,TGCGCCAGCAGCCAAGATGGCCAGAGGAGAGAAAAACTGTTTTTT
TRBJ2-3,.,.,TRBV19,CASSRRGQTDTQYF,TGTGCCAGCTCCCGGCGGGGGCAAACAGATACGCAGTATTTT
TRBJ2-1,TRBD2,.,TRBV7-2,CASSLEGGAGNNEQFF,TGTGCCAGCAGCTTAGAGGGAGGGGCAGGGAACAATGAGCAGTTCTTC
TRBJ2-3,.,.,TRBV20-1,CSAAAALTQYF,TGCAGTGCTGCCGCCGCCCTAACGCAGTATTTT
TRBJ2-7,.,few,TRBV6-2/TRBV6-3,CASSYWASSYEQYF,TGTGCCAGCAGTTACTGGGCGAGCTCCTACGAGCAGTACTTC
TRBJ1-1,.,.,TRBV6-5,CASSQSPPTEAFF,TGTGCCAGCAGTCAAAGCCCGCCTACTGAAGCTTTCTTT
TRBJ2-5,.,.,TRBV3-1/TRBV3-2,CASSPSRGNQETQYF,TGTGCCAGCAGCCCATCCCGGGGAAACCAAGAGACCCAGTACTTC
TRBJ1-2,TRBD1,.,TRBV18,CASSPGQGGFYGYTF,TGTGCCAGCTCACCGGGACAGGGAGGGTTCTATGGCTACACCTTC
TRBJ1-2,.,.,TRBV14,CASSQDLTGLYGYTF,TGTGCCAGCAGCCAAGATCTTACAGGATTGTATGGCTACACCTTC
TRBJ2-1,.,.,TRBV28,CASSSQFYNEQFF,TGTGCCAGCAGTTCACAGTTCTACAATGAGCAGTTCTTC
TRBJ1-5,.,.,TRBV7-9,CASSYGSGNQPQHF,TGTGCCAGCAGCTACGGGAGTGGCAATCAGCCCCAGCATTTT
TRBJ2-1,.,.,TRBV9,CASSVSQQGEQFF,TGTGCCAGCAGCGTTTCTCAGCAGGGTGAGCAGTTCTTC
TRBJ1-4,.,.,TRBV19,CASTTVGEQTNEKLFF,TGTGCCAGTACCACAGTTGGAGAACAAACTAATGAAAAACTGTTTTTT
TRBJ1-6,.,.,TRBV18,CASSPPSNSPLHF,TGTGCCAGCTCACCACCGTCTAATTCACCCCTCCACTTT
TRBJ1-2,TRBD1,once,TRBV4-3,CASSQPHGTGVYGYTF,TGCGCCAGCAGCCAACCTCACGGGACAGGGGTTTATGGCTACACCTTC
TRBJ1-5,TRBD1,.,TRBV28,CASSRDRGFRAQHF,TGTGCCAGCAGTCGGGACAGGGGGTTTCGGGCCCAGCATTTT
TRBJ2-2,.,.,TRBV7-6,CASPELANTGELFF,TGTGCCAGCCCGGAACTAGCGAACACCGGGGAGCTGTTTTTT
TRBJ1-4,TRBD1,.,TRBV6-1,CASSVGSAGGVEKLFF,TGTGCCAGCAGTGTAGGCTCGGCAGGGGGCGTTGAAAAACTGTTTTTT
TRBJ1-1,.,.,TRBV4-3,CASSQVNLGVNTEAFF,TGCGCCAGCAGCCAAGTCAACCTTGGAGTGAACACTGAAGCTTTCTTT